The clone carrying this T cell receptor beta chain was recorded a few times. Its antigen is still unknown. Libraries were prepared by immunoSEQ multiplex PCR; TCRdb keeps only in-frame clonotypes and omits some of them. The repertoire holds under 200,000 clones, more than 75% seen once, with over 2% in the top ten. The source of the sample is a study of cytotoxic CD8 clonotypes in ibrutinib-treated CLL. Study-level background: The patients, about ten relapsed/refractory and roughly 15 treatment-naive, included around 17 who were IGHV unmutated. Whole-study results and caveats: Patients had baseline clonality above age-matched healthy donors, and this clonality moved with circulating CD8+ T-cell counts. Ibrutinib response saw clonality rise, and progression saw it return toward baseline.

Germline V gene lookup returns CDR1 SGHRS and CDR2 YFSETQ. Unmatched junction bases numbered 3, after V lost 7 bases and J lost 7 bases. The CDR3 spans 13 residues. Source: PBMCs, taken after 12 months of ibrutinib treatment. This sequence originates from a human donor with chronic lymphocytic leukemia. The rearrangement uses TRBV5-1 and TRBJ2-1; 12 bases fit TRBD2. CDR3 nucleotide sequence: TGCGCCAGCGAAGGACTAGCGGGGAATGAGCAGTTCTTC. Its translation is CASEGLAGNEQFF.